What follows are 2 T cell receptor beta chains derived from one specimen sequenced in a study of cytomegalovirus exposure and HLA in healthy donors. The study ran its PCR with 60 Vbeta and 13 Jbeta primers. Generated by immunoSEQ multiplex PCR, the TCRdb table keeps only in-frame clones and is missing some. This sample yields roughly 140,000 clones, of which 78% are seen a single time; around 3% belongs to the top ten. The specimen sequenced was PBMCs. The receptors derive from a man aged 40-49 years in good health and CMV-seropositive.

On this clone itself: The junction does not match germline at one end; this may be a read error. CDR3: CSSSPLTGIRNEQYF. The CDR3, as DNA: TGTTCCAGCAGCCCATTGACAGGAATCCGGAACGAGCAGTACTTC. The chain has TRBV7-9 and TRBJ2-7; maybe TRBD1 (6 bases). Germline CDR1 reads SEHNR; CDR2 reads FQNEAQ (reference sequence). The CDR3 runs 15 residues. The variable domain in full, with the rest retrieved from reference TRBV7-9 and TRBJ2-7, is DTGVSQNPRHKITKRGQNVTFRCDPISEHNRLYWYRQTLGQGPEFLTYFQNEAQLEKSRLLSDRFSAERPKGSFSTLEIQRTEQGDSAMYLCSSSPLTGIRNEQYFGPGTRLTVT.

This chain connects TRBV4-1 to TRBJ1-5, with D possibly being TRBD1 (6 bases). This CDR3 is 16 amino acids long. V lost 0 bases and J lost 3, with 12 bases in between. From germline, CDR1 is MGHRA and CDR2 YSYEKL. The CDR3 here is CASSQDLGAINQPQHF. CDR3 nucleotide sequence: TGCGCCAGCAGCCAAGATTTGGGGGCGATCAATCAGCCCCAGCATTTT.